Following are 13 T cell receptor beta chains from one sample sequenced in a study of blood T cell repertoires in COVID-19. The data were produced by immunoSEQ multiplex PCR, yet TCRdb's version contains in-frame clones alone and is incomplete. The data show just over 150,000 clones, approximately 95% seen once. Material for sequencing was peripheral blood. The receptors were gathered from a woman in her forties or fifties with acute or convalescent COVID-19.

The chain links TRBV15 to TRBJ1-4; D perhaps matches TRBD1 (5 bases). V was trimmed by 6 bases and J by 6 bases, leaving 14 bases between them. The CDR3 runs to 14 residues. Germline CDR1 reads LNHNV; CDR2 reads YYDKDF (reference sequence). Here the CDR3 reads CATRGQGGDEKLFF. Here the CDR3 DNA reads TGTGCCACCAGGGGCCAGGGAGGGGATGAAAAACTGTTTTTT.

The CDR3 sequence: CASSLRAAGEGYTF. In DNA, the CDR3 is TGTGCCAGCAGCTTAAGGGCAGCAGGGGAGGGCTACACCTTC. The chain carries TRBV7-2 and TRBJ1-2; D possibly corresponds to TRBD1 (6 bases). This CDR3 has 14 residues. Trimming shortened V by 2 bases and J by 8 bases, and 15 bases separated the two germline ends. Germline CDR1 and CDR2: SGHTA and FQGNSA. Full variable domain (remainder filled in from reference TRBV7-2 and TRBJ1-2): GAGVSQSPSNKVTEKGKDVELRCDPISGHTALYWYRQSLGQGLEFLIYFQGNSAPDKSGLPSDRFSAERTGGSVSTLTIQRTQQEDSAVYLCASSLRAAGEGYTFGSGTRLTVV.

The chain couples TRBV7-3 to TRBJ2-1; D possibly corresponds to TRBD2 (6 bases). CDR1 SGHTA and CDR2 FQGTGA come from the germline V gene. V lost 0 bases and J lost 9, with 18 bases in between. The CDR3 loop spans 16 amino acids. As DNA, the CDR3 is TGTGCCAGCAGCTTAACTTCGGCGGCGGGGTACGGTGAGCAGTTCTTC. Protein: CASSLTSAAGYGEQFF.

This chain connects TRBV5-1 to TRBJ2-1; D may be TRBD2 (6 bases). Germline V gene lookup returns CDR1 SGHRS and CDR2 YFSETQ. This CDR3 is built from 17 residues. Trimming took off 1 base at V and 3 bases at J, with 17 bases between the two ends. CDR3 loop: CASSLRWGEYSYNEQFF. The CDR3 coding sequence is TGCGCCAGCAGCTTGCGGTGGGGGGAATATAGCTACAATGAGCAGTTCTTC.

The rearrangement joins TRBV28 to TRBJ1-2, with TRBD1 as a possible D gene (6 bases). This CDR3 contains 18 residues. Trimming removed 7 bases from V and 0 bases from J, with 24 bases in between. Germline CDR1 MDHEN, CDR2 SYDVKM. The CDR3 protein is CASTYREGLLPANYGYTF. The CDR3 DNA follows: TGTGCCAGCACCTACAGGGAAGGATTATTGCCAGCTAACTATGGCTACACCTTC.

The CDR3 is CAISESFTDTQYF. For the CDR3, the DNA is TGTGCCATCAGTGAATCCTTTACAGATACGCAGTATTTT. The chain is built from TRBV10-3 and TRBJ2-3; D uncertain. CDR1 ENHRY and CDR2 SYGVKD come from the germline V gene. The CDR3 runs 13 residues. The V and J ends lost 3 bases and 3 bases respectively, with 7 bases between them.

The CDR3 here is CASSTGDRVGYGYTF. CDR3 bases: TGTGCCAGCAGCACAGGGGACAGGGTTGGGTATGGCTACACCTTC. This chain joins TRBV9 and TRBJ1-2, with 9 bases lining up with TRBD1. Germline V CDR1 and CDR2: SGDLS, YYNGEE. The ends lost 4 bases at V and 5 bases at J; junction bases unmatched: 9. This CDR3 spans 15 amino acids.

The chain joins TRBV3-1 (or the pseudogene TRBV3-2) to TRBJ2-7, with a possible D match to TRBD1 (6 bases). CDR1 is LGHDT and CDR2 is YNNKEL in the germline V gene (reference sequence). There are 15 residues in the CDR3. Trimming pared 3 bases from V and 3 bases from J, leaving 15 bases between. The chain's CDR3 is CASSQRTANLYEQYF. CDR3 nucleotide sequence: TGTGCCAGCAGCCAGAGGACAGCTAACCTCTACGAGCAGTACTTC.

This clone was detected only once. The rearrangement uses TRBV4-2 and TRBJ2-7; TRBD2 is a possible D gene (7 bases). Trimming removed 4 bases at V and 7 bases at J, with 11 bases between. This CDR3 region has 12 residues. CDR1 and CDR2 from the germline V gene are LGHNA and YNFKEQ. CDR3 protein: CASSPGEGEQYF. CDR3 nucleotides: TGTGCCAGCAGCCCAGGGGAGGGAGAGCAGTACTTC.

The chain couples TRBV9 to TRBJ2-3; D is possibly TRBD2 (6 bases). This CDR3 spans 15 amino acids. Between the trimmed V and J ends, which lost 4 bases and 10 bases, there was a span of 22 bases. The germline V gene encodes CDR1 SGDLS and CDR2 YYNGEE. Here the CDR3 reads CASSPSVSFQDAQYF. Here the CDR3 DNA reads TGTGCCAGCAGCCCTAGCGTGTCGTTTCAGGATGCGCAGTATTTT.

The J gene is TRBJ2-2, the V gene TRBV4-1; D is ambiguous. This CDR3 has 12 amino acids. The ends were cut back, 8 bases at V and 2 bases at J, with 6 bases in the middle. Germline loops: CDR1 MGHRA, CDR2 YSYEKL. CDR3: CASATNTGELFF. CDR3 sequence (DNA): TGCGCCAGCGCGACTAACACCGGGGAGCTGTTTTTT.

This clone was recorded only once. The V gene is TRBV7-9, the J gene TRBJ1-5; the match to TRBD1 covers 8 bases. Germline values: CDR1 SEHNR, CDR2 FQNEAQ (reference sequence). The CDR3 is 19 residues long. The V gene end was trimmed by 5 bases and the J gene end by 3 bases; junction bases not matched to a gene: 18. The CDR3 DNA reads as TGTGCCAGCAGCCTAAACGAAAAGGGACAGGTCCCGGTCAATCAGCCCCAGCATTTT. Translated, it gives CASSLNEKGQVPVNQPQHF.

The rearrangement joins TRBV5-1 to TRBJ2-1, with D tentatively TRBD2 (5 bases). The CDR3 contains 14 residues. Trimming pared 4 bases from V and 6 bases from J, leaving 14 bases between. CDR1 is SGHRS, CDR2 YFSETQ, per germline. CDR3 in amino acids: CASSDWTGGNEQFF. The CDR3, as DNA: TGCGCCAGCAGCGATTGGACCGGAGGCAATGAGCAGTTCTTC.